Below, 23 T cell receptor beta chains from the same sample are listed, as sequenced in a study of blood T cell repertoires in COVID-19 (dated by TCRdb to 2020 to 2022). The receptor library was made with the immunoSEQ multiplex PCR assay. In its TCRdb copy, this immuneACCESS table keeps in-frame sequences only and misses some clones. Where compared with another copy, unresolved V genes explain less than half of these, and the others have no known cause. This sample holds a few hundred thousand clones; 90% to 95% were observed only once. Approximately 1.3% of the sample rests with the top ten. The specimen was PBMCs or T cells enriched from blood (not recorded which). The origin of the receptors is a human donor in a cohort exposed to, infected with or recovered from COVID-19 (not recorded which). The donor label of this sample is uncertain.

The chain couples TRBV11-2 to TRBJ1-2; maybe TRBD1 (6 bases). This CDR3 spans 13 amino acids. CDR1 and CDR2 from the germline V gene are SGHAT and FQNNGV. Trimming took off 3 bases at V and 7 bases at J, with 12 bases between the two ends. CDR3 sequence reads: CASSFDRTGGYTF. CDR3 coding DNA: TGTGCCAGCAGCTTCGACAGGACGGGTGGCTACACCTTC.

This clone has just one count. The J gene is TRBJ2-6, the V gene TRBV18; D is undetermined. V was shortened by 3 bases and J by 0 bases, with 6 bases between the two germline ends. Germline assignment: CDR1 KGHSH and CDR2 LQKENI. This CDR3 region has 15 residues. The CDR3 sequence: CASSPETSGANVLTF. Here the CDR3 DNA reads TGTGCCAGCTCACCGGAGACCTCTGGGGCCAACGTCCTGACTTTC.

J is TRBJ2-1 and V is TRBV29-1; 11 bases line up with TRBD1. J was trimmed by 7 bases and V by 6 bases; bases with no gene match: 11. This CDR3 region has 15 residues. In germline, CDR1 is SQVTM, CDR2 ANQGSEA. Here the CDR3 reads CSVEAGQGAVNEQFF. The CDR3 DNA sequence: TGCAGCGTGGAGGCCGGACAGGGGGCGGTGAATGAGCAGTTCTTC.

This sequence joins TRBV19 and TRBJ2-2; tentatively, D is TRBD1 (5 bases). The CDR3 runs 15 residues. The V gene's germline CDR1 is LNHDA and CDR2 SQIVND (reference sequence). Trimming removed 10 bases at V and 3 bases at J, with 18 bases between. The CDR3, as DNA: TGTGCCACCTCGACAGAGCTTGATGACACCGGGGAGCTGTTTTTT. Translating it yields CATSTELDDTGELFF.

V gene TRBV6-5 combines with J gene TRBJ1-2, with TRBD1 matching 9 bases. CDR1 is MNHEY, CDR2 SVGAGI, per germline. V was pared by 4 bases and J by 7 bases, with 13 bases of the junction left unmatched. The CDR3 is made up of 16 amino acids. The CDR3 reads CASSSPTWTGASGYTF. The CDR3 DNA sequence: TGTGCCAGCAGTTCCCCGACCTGGACAGGGGCAAGTGGCTACACCTTC.

The rearrangement uses TRBV9 and TRBJ2-4; 9 bases agree with TRBD2. V shed 0 bases, J shed 5 bases, and the junction held 3 bases outside the gene matches. CDR3 length equals 15 residues. CDR1 and CDR2 from the germline V gene are SGDLS and YYNGEE. The CDR3 region has the DNA TGTGCCAGCAGCGTAGGTTCTAGCGGGGAAAACATTCAGTACTTC. Protein: CASSVGSSGENIQYF.

The genes are TRBV6-5 and TRBJ1-4; weak D call: TRBD1 (6 bases). The germline gives CDR1 MNHEY, CDR2 SVGAGI. V was cut by 5 bases and J by 8 bases, with 18 bases left in between. The CDR3 totals 15 residues. CDR3 DNA: TGTGCCAGCAGTACGCTACAGGGTCCCGAGGAAAAACTGTTTTTT. The encoded protein is CASSTLQGPEEKLFF.

This clone has a single count. The chain employs TRBV10-2 and TRBJ2-7; D remains unclear. This CDR3 is built from 14 residues. V was cut by 3 bases and J by 2 bases, with 11 bases left in between. Germline V gene data show CDR1 as WSHSY and CDR2 as SAAADI. CDR3 loop: CASSEPTSPYEQYF. CDR3 DNA: TGCGCCAGCAGTGAACCTACGTCGCCCTACGAGCAGTACTTC.

Regarding this clone: The same CDR3 also results from other DNA sequences found in this sample. The chain employs TRBV30 and TRBJ2-7, with D possibly being TRBD2 (6 bases). V lost 2 bases, J lost 1 base, and 9 bases lay in between. There are 13 residues in the CDR3. Germline CDR1 and CDR2: GTSNPN and SVGIG (reference sequence). CDR3: CAWSRRGSYEQYF. The CDR3 nucleotides read TGTGCCTGGAGTAGGAGGGGATCCTACGAGCAGTACTTC.

DNA for the CDR3: TGTGCCTGGATTCCAGGACAATCCTATGGCTACACCTTC. It encodes CAWIPGQSYGYTF. V and J are TRBV30 and TRBJ1-2; perhaps TRBD1 as D (5 bases). The germline V gene encodes CDR1 GTSNPN and CDR2 SVGIG (reference sequence). Trimming shortened V by 4 bases and J by 4 bases, and 13 bases separated the two germline ends. The CDR3 loop spans 13 amino acids.

V gene TRBV19 combines with J gene TRBJ2-1; 7 nucleotides match TRBD2. J gave up 4 bases and V 5 bases, and 11 bases lay outside the gene matches. The CDR3 covers 16 residues. CDR1 and CDR2 from the germline V gene are LNHDA and SQIVND (reference sequence). The CDR3 DNA is TGTGCCAGTAGTCCCCTCCCTAGCGGCCCATACAATGAGCAGTTCTTC. The encoded protein is CASSPLPSGPYNEQFF.

This chain joins TRBV6-6 and TRBJ2-7, with D tentatively TRBD2 (7 bases). Looked up from germline, CDR1 is MNHNY and CDR2 is SVGAGI (reference sequence). V lost 6 bases and J lost 6, with 12 bases in between. The CDR3 is made up of 12 amino acids. CDR3 nucleotides: TGTGCCAGCAGCCGCGGGGGCGGCGAGCAGTACTTC. It translates to CASSRGGGEQYF.

This chain joins TRBV24-1 and TRBJ2-1; TRBD2 is a possible D gene (5 bases). The V end was cut by 7 bases, the J end by 0 bases, with 9 bases between. Germline CDR1 and CDR2: KGHDR and SFDVKD. CDR3 length: 14 amino acids. The CDR3 DNA sequence: TGTGCCACCAGCCCCGGGAACTCCTACAATGAGCAGTTCTTC. Its translation is CATSPGNSYNEQFF.

CDR3 amino acids: CASSLYSGGEETQYF. CDR3 nucleotides: TGTGCCAGCAGTTTATATAGCGGGGGGGAAGAGACCCAGTACTTC. The chain joins TRBV28 to TRBJ2-5, with 11 bases identical to TRBD2. J gave up 3 bases and V 1 base, and 1 base lay outside the gene matches. CDR3 length: 15 residues. Germline assignment: CDR1 MDHEN and CDR2 SYDVKM.

This chain connects TRBV9 to TRBJ2-6, with 7 bases that match TRBD2. J lost 3 bases, V lost 4 bases, and 4 bases had no gene match. The length of the CDR3 is 15 residues. Germline CDR1 and CDR2: SGDLS and YYNGEE. The CDR3 DNA reads TGTGCCAGCAGCCCCGGGGGGAATGGGGCCAACGTCCTGACTTTC. Encoded protein: CASSPGGNGANVLTF.

This chain uses TRBV18 with TRBJ2-2; 7 bases line up with TRBD2. The V gene end was trimmed by 0 bases and the J gene end by 2 bases; junction bases not matched to a gene: 0. CDR3 length equals 15 residues. The germline V gene has CDR1 KGHSH and CDR2 LQKENI. The CDR3, as DNA: TGTGCCAGCTCACCACCGGGACTAAACACCGGGGAGCTGTTTTTT. Amino acid sequence: CASSPPGLNTGELFF.

J is TRBJ1-4 and V is TRBV30; D unresolved. Germline CDR1 GTSNPN, CDR2 SVGIG (reference sequence). The length of the CDR3 is 11 residues. V lost 7 bases and J lost 0, with 3 bases in between. In DNA, the CDR3 is TGTGCCTCATCAACTAATGAAAAACTGTTTTTT. Translating gives CASSTNEKLFF.

The genes are TRBV12-2 and TRBJ1-5. TRBV12-2 constitutes a pseudogene. This CDR3 has 16 amino acids. The CDR3 nucleotides read TGTGCAAGTCGCCTGGGGGGGGACTATAGCAATCAGCCCCAGCATTTT. Encoded protein: CASRLGGDYSNQPQHF.

The J gene is TRBJ1-1, the V gene TRBV10-3; D is perhaps TRBD1 (6 bases). Germline CDR1 is ENHRY and CDR2 is SYGVKD. CDR3 length: 14 residues. V lost 8 bases, J lost 1 base, and 14 bases lay in between. In DNA form, the CDR3 reads TGTGCCATCGCCCCGGGACACTCGAACACTGAAGCTTTCTTT. Translating it yields CAIAPGHSNTEAFF.

This chain joins TRBV5-1 and TRBJ2-5; D is possibly TRBD1 (5 bases). The CDR3 spans 15 residues. Germline CDR1 is SGHRS and CDR2 is YFSETQ. Trimming took off 0 bases at V and 3 bases at J, with 12 bases between the two ends. The CDR3 DNA sequence: TGCGCCAGCAGCTTGGGCCTACAGGCGAAAGAGACCCAGTACTTC. This translates into CASSLGLQAKETQYF. Full variable domain (remainder filled in from reference TRBV5-1 and TRBJ2-5): KAGVTQTPRYLIKTRGQQVTLSCSPISGHRSVSWYQQTPGQGLQFLFEYFSETQRNKGNFPGRFSGRQFSNSRSEMNVSTLELGDSALYLCASSLGLQAKETQYFGPGTRLLVL.

The rearrangement links TRBV3-1 (or the pseudogene TRBV3-2) to TRBJ1-2, with D tentatively TRBD1 (6 bases). The CDR3 sequence is 13 residues long. V lost 4 bases, J lost 5 bases, and 11 bases lay in between. Germline V CDR1 and CDR2: LGHDT, YNNKEL (reference sequence). The CDR3 DNA follows: TGTGCCAGCAGCCCCGGACAGATATATGGCTACACCTTC. It yields the protein CASSPGQIYGYTF.

This clone appeared a single time. This chain connects TRBV28 to TRBJ1-2; 8 bases agree with TRBD1. This CDR3 comprises 16 residues. Germline V CDR1 and CDR2: MDHEN, SYDVKM. J lost 5 bases, V lost 2 bases, and 10 bases had no gene match. This CDR3 is CASSLMAGGSGYGYTF. The CDR3 nucleotides read TGTGCCAGCAGTTTAATGGCAGGGGGCAGTGGGTATGGCTACACCTTC.

The rearrangement links TRBV14 to TRBJ2-5, with 7 bases fitting TRBD2. With V trimmed by 5 bases and J by 4 bases, 4 bases remained unmatched. Germline CDR1 reads SGHDN; CDR2 reads FVKESK. The CDR3 is 13 amino acids. DNA of the CDR3: TGTGCCAGCAGCTGGGCGGGGGTAGAGACCCAGTACTTC. Amino acid sequence: CASSWAGVETQYF.